The next 13 T cell receptor beta chains were all read from a single sample in a study of beta chain features in type 1 diabetes. Findings of the study overall: TCRB CDR3s from Type 1 diabetes patients were moderately but significantly shorter in all four CD4+ subsets.

For these TCRs, the target antigens are not known. Expressed TCRB transcripts were sequenced after all isolated RNA was converted to cDNA. Sequencing was performed with immunoSEQ multiplex PCR; in TCRdb, only in-frame clones are kept and a portion is missing. The profile shows about 640,000 clones, under 15% of them singletons. Sequencing was done on a sample of naive CD4+ T cells from blood. The receptors come from a man aged 25-45 years with type 1 diabetes.

The gene calls are TRBV29-1 and TRBJ1-2, with D maybe TRBD1 (6 bases). The germline V gene encodes CDR1 SQVTM and CDR2 ANQGSEA. Trimming cost V 6 bases and J 3 bases, with 17 bases left between them. The CDR3 is 14 amino acids. The CDR3 DNA reads TGCAGCGTCGTGGGGGGGGCTCCATACTATGGCTACACCTTC. It is translated as CSVVGGAPYYGYTF. The whole variable domain, remainder taken from reference TRBV29-1 and TRBJ1-2, is SAVISQKPSRDICQRGTSLTIQCQVDSQVTMMFWYRQQPGQSLTLIATANQGSEATYESGFVIDKFPISRPNLTFSTLTVSNMSPEDSSIYLCSVVGGAPYYGYTFGSGTRLTVV.

This clone occurred a few times. The CDR3 DNA is TGTGCCAGCACCAAGACAGGGTCGAACTACAATGAGCAGTTCTTC. It translates to CASTKTGSNYNEQFF. The V call is TRBV5-6, the J call TRBJ2-1; 7 nucleotides agree with TRBD1. Germline V lookup: CDR1 SGHDT, CDR2 YYEEEE. The CDR3 runs to 15 residues. J lost 3 bases, V lost 6 bases, and 9 bases had no gene match.

The chain joins TRBV7-9 to TRBJ1-5, with no clear D. The CDR3 totals 13 residues. Germline assignment: CDR1 SEHNR and CDR2 FQNEAQ (reference sequence). Trimming stripped 1 base from V and 14 bases from J, with 15 bases between. The CDR3 loop is CASSLDGPVKKHF. Written as DNA, the CDR3 is TGTGCCAGCAGCTTAGACGGCCCAGTCAAGAAGCATTTT.

This chain connects TRBV5-6 to TRBJ2-7, with a possible D match to TRBD1 (5 bases). The germline V gene encodes CDR1 SGHDT and CDR2 YYEEEE. The CDR3 spans 13 residues. The V gene lost 4 bases and the J gene lost 2 bases, with 10 bases spanning the gap. The chain's CDR3 is CASSLRTTYEQYF. CDR3 nucleotides: TGTGCCAGCAGCCTACGGACAACCTACGAGCAGTACTTC.

This clone has just a few counts. This rearrangement joins TRBV9 to TRBJ2-7; D unclear. V lost 0 bases to trimming and J lost 0 bases, with 10 bases between them. The CDR3 consists of 15 residues. Germline V gene data show CDR1 as SGDLS and CDR2 as YYNGEE. CDR3 sequence (DNA): TGTGCCAGCAGCGTAGGTAACGCCTACTCCTACGAGCAGTACTTC. The encoded protein is CASSVGNAYSYEQYF. Based on the CDR3 plus reference TRBV9 and TRBJ2-7, the full variable domain is DSGVTQTPKHLITATGQRVTLRCSPRSGDLSVYWYQQSLDQGLQFLIQYYNGEERAKGNILERFSAQQFPDLHSELNLSSLELGDSALYFCASSVGNAYSYEQYFGPGTRLTVT.

This clone was seen a few times. This chain links TRBV11-2 with TRBJ2-5; 8 bases fit TRBD1. Germline CDR1 reads SGHAT; CDR2 reads FQNNGV. The ends lost 3 bases at V and 5 bases at J; junction bases unmatched: 2. The CDR3 has 13 residues. The CDR3 region has the DNA TGTGCCAGCAGCTTCCGGGACAGGGAGACCCAGTACTTC. It specifies CASSFRDRETQYF. Using reference TRBV11-2 and TRBJ2-5 for the parts outside the CDR3, the full variable domain is EAGVAQSPRYKIIEKRQSVAFWCNPISGHATLYWYQQILGQGPKLLIQFQNNGVVDDSQLPKDRFSAERLKGVDSTLKIQPAKLEDSAVYLCASSFRDRETQYFGPGTRLLVL.

The chain links TRBV4-2 to TRBJ2-7; 7 bases map to TRBD1. Germline V gene lookup returns CDR1 LGHNA and CDR2 YNFKEQ. Trimming removed 2 bases from V and 5 bases from J; junction bases left unmatched: 15. The CDR3 loop spans 17 amino acids. CDR3 sequence: CASSQQVLAGGINEQYF. The CDR3 DNA reads as TGTGCCAGCAGCCAACAGGTATTAGCAGGGGGTATTAACGAGCAGTACTTC.

This clone was seen only a few times. The chain joins TRBV30 to TRBJ1-2; D ambiguous. The CDR3 totals 13 residues. Germline V gene data show CDR1 as GTSNPN and CDR2 as SVGIG (reference sequence). The V and J ends lost 2 bases and 3 bases respectively, with 10 bases between them. The CDR3 protein is CAWSSGADYGYTF. DNA for the CDR3: TGTGCCTGGAGTAGTGGCGCTGACTATGGCTACACCTTC.

This clone showed up just a few times. The J gene is TRBJ2-3, the V gene TRBV9; a weak D match, TRBD1 (6 bases). The CDR3 contains 16 residues. Germline CDR1 and CDR2: SGDLS and YYNGEE. V lost 0 bases, J lost 0 bases, and 11 bases lay in between. This CDR3 is CASSVEARGSTDTQYF. The CDR3 DNA is TGTGCCAGCAGCGTAGAGGCCAGGGGTAGCACAGATACGCAGTATTTT.

Regarding this clone: One end of the junction does not line up with germline, which may come from a read error. This chain joins TRBV7-2 and TRBJ1-5; no clear D gene. The CDR3 covers 14 residues. The germline V gene has CDR1 SGHTA and CDR2 FQGNSA. In DNA, the CDR3 is TGTGCCAGCAGCCTAGCGGACCTTTATCAGCCCCAGCATTTT. It yields the protein CASSLADLYQPQHF. Full variable domain (outside the CDR3, taken from reference TRBV7-2 and TRBJ1-5): GAGVSQSPSNKVTEKGKDVELRCDPISGHTALYWYRQSLGQGLEFLIYFQGNSAPDKSGLPSDRFSAERTGGSVSTLTIQRTQQEDSAVYLCASSLADLYQPQHFGDGTRLSIL.

The table lists this clone with a few counts. The V gene is TRBV7-2, the J gene TRBJ2-2; no reliable D call. This CDR3 is built from 13 residues. The germline V gene has CDR1 SGHTA and CDR2 FQGNSA. V shed 4 bases and J shed 9 bases, with 12 bases lying between them. The CDR3 coding sequence is TGTGCCAGCAGCTCACCCCCCGTGAGGGAGCTGTTTTTT. Its protein product is CASSSPPVRELFF.

The rearrangement joins TRBV4-3 to TRBJ2-3; 7 bases are shared with TRBD1. Germline assignment: CDR1 LGHNA and CDR2 YSLEER. The CDR3 extends over 17 amino acids. V dropped 0 bases and J dropped 1; count of bases not matched to a gene: 7. CDR3 region: CASSQESWDRGTDTQYF. The CDR3 nucleotides are TGCGCCAGCAGCCAAGAAAGCTGGGACAGAGGCACAGATACGCAGTATTTT.

The CDR3 nucleotides read TGTGCCATCAGTAAGCGCGACAGGGGGTTAGGAGAGACCCAGTACTTC. Translated: CAISKRDRGLGETQYF. The rearrangement uses TRBV10-3 and TRBJ2-5; 9 bases match TRBD1. CDR1 and CDR2 (germline): ENHRY, SYGVKD. This CDR3 has 16 amino acids. Trimming cost V 5 bases and J 4 bases; bases outside gene matches: 11.